The 6 T cell receptor beta chains in this list originate from one sample, sequenced in a study of blood T cell repertoires in COVID-19. Generated by immunoSEQ multiplex PCR, the TCRdb table keeps only in-frame clones and is missing some. The table shows about 260,000 clones, with approximately 87% occurring only once. What was sequenced was peripheral blood. Source of these receptors: a human donor in a cohort sampled during active COVID-19.

The chain has TRBV5-1 and TRBJ1-6, with TRBD1 as a possible D gene (6 bases). Germline CDR1 is SGHRS and CDR2 is YFSETQ. V was shortened by 5 bases and J by 2 bases, with 11 bases between the two germline ends. This CDR3 spans 15 amino acids. The CDR3 sequence: CASRPGGAYNSPLHF. CDR3 sequence (DNA): TGCGCCAGCAGACCGGGGGGCGCCTATAATTCACCCCTCCACTTT.

This chain joins TRBV7-2 and TRBJ2-1, with 8 bases matching TRBD2. The CDR3 extends over 15 amino acids. From germline, CDR1 is SGHTA and CDR2 FQGNSA. V was clipped by 5 bases and J by 5 bases; unmatched bases: 8. The CDR3 nucleotides are TGTGCCAGCAGCGTGACGATACTAGCGGACAATGAGCAGTTCTTC. It specifies CASSVTILADNEQFF.

The chain couples TRBV19 to TRBJ1-1; a weak D match, TRBD1 (6 bases). Trimming shortened V by 4 bases and J by 3 bases, and 12 bases separated the two germline ends. Germline V gene sequence: CDR1 LNHDA, CDR2 SQIVND (reference sequence). The CDR3 is 14 amino acids. CDR3 loop: CASSRQTGDTEAFF. As DNA, the CDR3 is TGTGCCAGTAGTAGACAGACAGGCGACACTGAAGCTTTCTTT.

This clone was counted only a few times. The CDR3 reads CASSNSGGYTF. The CDR3 DNA reads TGTGCCAGCAGTAACTCGGGTGGCTACACCTTC. This chain uses TRBV7-9 with TRBJ1-2; D unclear. The CDR3 has 11 residues. V lost 6 bases and J 7 bases, leaving 9 bases between the germline ends. From germline, CDR1 is SEHNR and CDR2 FQNEAQ (reference sequence).

This chain joins TRBV6-5 and TRBJ1-4; no reliable D call. The V and J ends lost 0 bases and 2 bases respectively, with 10 bases between them. This CDR3 contains 16 residues. Germline CDR1 reads MNHEY; CDR2 reads SVGAGI. The CDR3 here is CASSYSGEVTNEKLFF. In DNA, the CDR3 is TGTGCCAGCAGTTACTCTGGGGAGGTGACTAATGAAAAACTGTTTTTT.

With regard to this clone: The junction departs from germline at one end; a sequencing error may be responsible. The rearrangement uses TRBV6-5 and TRBJ1-2, with no clear D. The length of the CDR3 is 13 residues. Germline V gene sequence: CDR1 MNHEY, CDR2 SVGAGI. CDR3 nucleotide sequence: TGTGCCAGCACTTACCGCGGGTCGGGTGGCTACACCTTC. It encodes CASTYRGSGGYTF.